These 3 T cell receptor beta chains came from one sample sequenced in a study of cytomegalovirus exposure and HLA in healthy donors. Method: immunoSEQ multiplex PCR; TCRdb's copy keeps in-frame clones and lacks some. The sample shows roughly 59,000 clones, just under 95% of them seen only once. The sequencing input was PBMCs. The receptors stem from a woman between 18 and 29 years old in good health and CMV-seropositive.

The rearrangement uses TRBV6-6 and TRBJ1-2, with 9 bases identical to TRBD1. Losses at the gene ends were 4 bases for V and 8 bases for J; bases not matched to a gene: 8. Germline lookup yields CDR1 MNHNY and CDR2 SVGAGI (reference sequence). The CDR3 consists of 14 residues. The CDR3 DNA is TGTGCCAGCAGTTCCCAGGGACAGGGTAACGGCTACACCTTC. Protein: CASSSQGQGNGYTF.

V gene TRBV4-3 combines with J gene TRBJ2-1, with D maybe TRBD1 (5 bases). This CDR3 has 21 residues. CDR1 and CDR2 (germline): LGHNA, YSLEER. The ends were cut back, 3 bases at V and 0 bases at J, with 27 bases in the middle. Here the CDR3 reads CASSHHKGARADSGSYNEQFF. The CDR3 DNA reads as TGCGCCAGCAGCCACCATAAAGGGGCCCGAGCCGACTCCGGCTCCTACAATGAGCAGTTCTTC.

This clone came up once. The chain couples TRBV29-1 to TRBJ2-4, with TRBD1 matching over 9 bases. The CDR3 contains 12 residues. Germline-derived CDR1 and CDR2 are SQVTM and ANQGSEA. V gave up 6 bases and J gave up 7 bases; unmatched junction bases: 4. The CDR3 bases are TGCAGCGTGGGGACAGGGATGAACATTCAGTACTTC. Its protein is CSVGTGMNIQYF. The variable domain in full, completed from reference TRBV29-1 and TRBJ2-4, reads SAVISQKPSRDICQRGTSLTIQCQVDSQVTMMFWYRQQPGQSLTLIATANQGSEATYESGFVIDKFPISRPNLTFSTLTVSNMSPEDSSIYLCSVGTGMNIQYFGAGTRLSVL.